The clone carrying this T cell receptor beta chain was seen a few times. Its antigen is as yet unknown. This specimen comes from a study of human T cells and chemical hapten exposure. Study as a whole: Each patch test put 0.01% DPC on the upper back, and results were read at 6 days. Mostly female patients had alopecia areata, totalis or universalis. Study conclusions and caveats: High-frequency TCRs, those above 1 in 1000, stayed the same after DPC sensitization.

The CDR3 spans 12 residues. Trimming left V 2 bases short and J 6 bases short, with 6 bases between. CDR1 and CDR2 (germline): SGHTA, FQGNSA. The library attached unique molecular identifiers to individual cDNA molecules. TCRdb independently ran MiXCR on the reads; one entry per CDR3 protein. Among about 2,500 distinct CDR3 sequences listed, 40% to 50% were seen once. The treatment denotes: therapeutic diphenylcyclopropenone sensitization with weekly scalp DPC. Patients had alopecia, were aged 18 to 70, and were not pregnant. The sample was whole blood, taken before DPC sensitization or 2, 6, or about 24 weeks after (not recorded which). The J gene is TRBJ2-3, the V gene TRBV7-2; unclear D gene. This TCR came from an adult with alopecia areata. Some clones in this sample may be carry-over from other donors' samples. This table probably holds off-target reads from a library built for another chain. CDR3 sequence (DNA): TGTGCCAGCAGCTTATCTCTTGATACGCAGTATTTT. Encoded protein: CASSLSLDTQYF.